This TCR beta chain is from a study of blood T cell repertoires in COVID-19. In the study overall: Researchers got acute and convalescent COVID-19 samples from the United States, Italy and Spain. PBMCs, B-cell-depleted T cells, or T cells were the source of the cDNA or gDNA that made up the material.

Between the trimmed V and J ends, which lost 2 bases and 7 bases, there was a span of 11 bases. Germline V gives CDR1 MNHEY, CDR2 SMNVEV (reference sequence). The CDR3 covers 13 residues. Enrolment of Seattle patients took place during active infection, and they were followed longitudinally. Methods used by the authors: Amplification of reference gene primers provided the estimated nucleated cell counts. Libraries were prepared by immunoSEQ multiplex PCR; TCRdb keeps only in-frame clonotypes and omits some of them. Clone size and the V and J calls come from that table; the DNA yielded D and trimming. The table has about 340,000 clones, 87% seen once.

The material sequenced was peripheral blood. This clonotype originated in a woman aged 45-65 years with COVID-19, enrolled during active disease. The chain recombines TRBV27 with TRBJ1-1; D is unresolved. This CDR3 reads CASSLGGGNEAFF. The CDR3 region has the DNA TGTGCCAGCAGTTTAGGAGGAGGGAATGAAGCTTTCTTT.